A selection of T cell receptor beta chains follows, all from one sample in a study of T cell responses to AZD1222 COVID-19 vaccine. Measured with immunoSEQ multiplex PCR; TCRdb has only the in-frame clones, and not every one. The sample contains 100,000 to 150,000 clones, about 90% of which appear only once. The sample in question was peripheral blood, obtained on day 0 of AZD1222 vaccination. The receptors shown here come from an adult in good health. The CDR3 runs from the conserved cysteine through the conserved F or W. Each record gives: clone size, J gene, V gene, D gene, CDR3 DNA, CDR3 protein. The D gene is left open where the match is weak. Clone sizes are given selectively: once, few, many, or a class where the clone is expanded.

.,TRBJ2-7,TRBV19,TRBD1,TGTGCCAGTAGTGGGACAGGGGGCGCAGGGGAGCAGTACTTC,CASSGTGGAGEQYF
.,TRBJ2-1,TRBV28,.,TGTGCCAGCAGTCCCTACTCCTACAATGAGCAGTTCTTC,CASSPYSYNEQFF
.,TRBJ1-2,TRBV27,TRBD1,TGTGCCAGCAGTCCCCGACAGGGAGATGGCTACACCTTC,CASSPRQGDGYTF
.,TRBJ2-4,TRBV6-2/TRBV6-3,.,TGTGCCAGCAGTTTCCCCCCTAGCTACCCGTTAGCCAAAAACATTCAGTACTTC,CASSFPPSYPLAKNIQYF
once,TRBJ1-6,TRBV7-3,.,TGTGCCAGCAGCTTGCACAGGGAGACCTTTCTCCACTTT,CASSLHRETFLHF
few,TRBJ1-3,TRBV28,TRBD1,TGTGCCAGCAGGGACGGGACAGGGTCTGGAAACACCATATATTTT,CASRDGTGSGNTIYF
.,TRBJ2-7,TRBV28,.,TGTGCCAGCAGGCCGCTGAGGGGCTCCTACGAGCAGTACTTC,CASRPLRGSYEQYF
.,TRBJ1-1,TRBV4-1,.,TGCGCCAGCAGCCAGACTCCCGGAAACACTGAAGCTTTCTTT,CASSQTPGNTEAFF
.,TRBJ1-4,TRBV3-1/TRBV3-2,.,TGTGCCAGCAGCCAAGTGGCGGGTACTAATGAAAAACTGTTTTTT,CASSQVAGTNEKLFF
.,TRBJ1-5,TRBV28,.,TGTGCCAGCATTAGGACGGTTAATCAGCCCCAGCATTTT,CASIRTVNQPQHF
.,TRBJ2-6,TRBV7-2,.,TGTGCCAGCAGCTTAGGAGGGGGACGGTACTCTGGGGCCAACGTCCTGACTTTC,CASSLGGGRYSGANVLTF
.,TRBJ1-5,TRBV19,.,TGTGCCAGTAGTATCAAAAGGGGTGGGAGCAATCAGCCCCAGCATTTT,CASSIKRGGSNQPQHF
.,TRBJ1-4,TRBV10-3,.,TGTGCCATCAGCGACAGACTCAATGAAAAACTGTTTTTT,CAISDRLNEKLFF
.,TRBJ1-5,TRBV6-5,.,TGTGCCAGCACCAGTACAAGGATTTGTGTTCAGCCCCAGCATTTT,CASTSTRICVQPQHF
.,TRBJ1-2,TRBV5-1,.,TGCGCCAGCAGCTTGGGCTCCCAGAACCATGGCTACACCTTC,CASSLGSQNHGYTF
.,TRBJ1-2,TRBV5-8,.,TGTGCCAGCAGCTTCAGGTGGCAGGGGAACTATGGCTACACCTTC,CASSFRWQGNYGYTF
.,TRBJ2-7,TRBV6-5,TRBD1,TGTGCCAGCAGTCTGGACAGGGCCTACGAGCAGTACTTC,CASSLDRAYEQYF
.,TRBJ2-7,TRBV7-3,TRBD1,TGTGCCAGCGGACCCGGGACAGGTATTCACGAGCAGTACTTC,CASGPGTGIHEQYF
few,TRBJ1-5,TRBV19,TRBD1,TGTGCCAGTAGCCGCGAGACAGGGAATCAGCCCCAGCATTTT,CASSRETGNQPQHF
.,TRBJ2-2,TRBV3-1/TRBV3-2,.,TGTGCCAGCAGCCAAGAAAGAGGATTTCGATGGGACACCGGGGAGCTGTTTTTT,CASSQERGFRWDTGELFF
.,TRBJ2-7,TRBV5-6,.,TGTGCCAGCAGCCCGGGATTCGGGGGCCGCTCCTACGAGCAGTACTTC,CASSPGFGGRSYEQYF
.,TRBJ2-7,TRBV5-4,.,TGTGCCAGCAGCCCCGGGCTAGTTGACGACGAGCAGTACTTC,CASSPGLVDDEQYF
.,TRBJ2-1,TRBV6-4,.,TGTGCCAGCAGTGACTCAGGATTGACCAATGAGCAGTTCTTC,CASSDSGLTNEQFF
.,TRBJ2-2,TRBV27,.,TGTGCCAGCAGACAACCGGTTGAGGGGGAGCTGTTTTTT,CASRQPVEGELFF
.,TRBJ2-7,TRBV19,.,TGTGCCAGTAGTCGCTTCGGGGGGCGTACCTACGAGCAGTACTTC,CASSRFGGRTYEQYF
.,TRBJ2-4,TRBV5-8,.,TGTGCCAGCAGCTTGCGGAGGGGGCCGAGGGCCAAAAACATTCAGTACTTC,CASSLRRGPRAKNIQYF
.,TRBJ2-5,TRBV9,TRBD1,TGTGCCAGCAGCGTAGGCTTAGGGACAGGGTTAGAGACCCAGTACTTC,CASSVGLGTGLETQYF
.,TRBJ1-2,TRBV7-8,.,TGTGCCAGCAGCTTAGGGTTAGGGAACGGCTACACCTTC,CASSLGLGNGYTF
.,TRBJ2-5,TRBV12-3/TRBV12-4,.,TGTGCCAGCAGCCTCCAAGAGACCCAGTACTTC,CASSLQETQYF
.,TRBJ1-2,TRBV30,.,TGTGCCTGGAGTGTAGGGAATCTCTATGGCTACACCTTC,CAWSVGNLYGYTF
.,TRBJ1-2,TRBV5-5,TRBD1,TGTGCCAGCAGCTTGGTGGGGACAGAGATTAACTATGGCTACACCTTC,CASSLVGTEINYGYTF
.,TRBJ1-5,TRBV5-1,.,TGCGCCAGCAGCCCCGGTGGTCGGGGTGGCAATCAGCCCCAGCATTTT,CASSPGGRGGNQPQHF
.,TRBJ1-2,TRBV6-5,.,TGTGCCAGCAGTTACAGGGTCGGTTCTGGCTACACCTTC,CASSYRVGSGYTF
.,TRBJ1-6,TRBV27,.,TGTGCCAGCAGTTTATTACACAGGGACGATCATAATTCACCCCTCCACTTT,CASSLLHRDDHNSPLHF
.,TRBJ1-2,TRBV18,.,TGTGCCAGCTCACCGTACAGGGAAGTGGAATATGGCTACACCTTC,CASSPYREVEYGYTF
.,TRBJ2-3,TRBV28,.,TGTGCCAGCAGTTATTCCGTCCTCCACCAGGCTAGCACAGATACGCAGTATTTT,CASSYSVLHQASTDTQYF
once,TRBJ2-3,TRBV5-1,TRBD1,TGCGCCAGCAGCCCGGGGACAGGCACAGATACGCAGTATTTT,CASSPGTGTDTQYF
few,TRBJ1-2,TRBV5-1,.,TGCGCCAGCAGTGGACAGTCTTATGGCTACACCTTC,CASSGQSYGYTF
.,TRBJ1-4,TRBV28,.,TGTGCCAGCAGTTTAAGGGGGTTTAGGACAACTAATGAAAAACTGTTTTTT,CASSLRGFRTTNEKLFF
once,TRBJ1-5,TRBV6-5,.,TGTGCCAGCAGTTACTTGCATCAGCCCCAGCATTTT,CASSYLHQPQHF
.,TRBJ1-5,TRBV5-6,.,TGTGCCAGCAGCGAGAGGCTGACGGCCGATCAGCCCCAGCATTTT,CASSERLTADQPQHF
.,TRBJ1-4,TRBV7-9,.,TGTGCCAGCACCCTAGGGGTGAATAATGAAAAACTGTTTTTT,CASTLGVNNEKLFF
.,TRBJ1-2,TRBV16,.,TGTGCCAGCAGCCACCAGCTCTATGGCTACACCTTC,CASSHQLYGYTF
once,TRBJ2-4,TRBV6-5,.,TGTGCCAGCAGGGCGGGGTGGAACATTCAGTACTTC,CASRAGWNIQYF
.,TRBJ1-4,TRBV4-1,TRBD1,TGCGCCAGCAGCCAAGATCCCGGACAGGGGACGGAAAAACTGTTTTTT,CASSQDPGQGTEKLFF
once,TRBJ2-3,TRBV5-1,TRBD2,TGCGCCAGCAGGGCTAGCGGGGCCACAGATACGCAGTATTTT,CASRASGATDTQYF
.,TRBJ2-7,TRBV11-2,.,TGTGCCAGCAGCTTCGGGCTTTACGAGCAGTACTTC,CASSFGLYEQYF
.,TRBJ1-1,TRBV7-9,.,TGTGCCAGCAACGGTCTCCGGGGCACTGAAGCTTTCTTT,CASNGLRGTEAFF